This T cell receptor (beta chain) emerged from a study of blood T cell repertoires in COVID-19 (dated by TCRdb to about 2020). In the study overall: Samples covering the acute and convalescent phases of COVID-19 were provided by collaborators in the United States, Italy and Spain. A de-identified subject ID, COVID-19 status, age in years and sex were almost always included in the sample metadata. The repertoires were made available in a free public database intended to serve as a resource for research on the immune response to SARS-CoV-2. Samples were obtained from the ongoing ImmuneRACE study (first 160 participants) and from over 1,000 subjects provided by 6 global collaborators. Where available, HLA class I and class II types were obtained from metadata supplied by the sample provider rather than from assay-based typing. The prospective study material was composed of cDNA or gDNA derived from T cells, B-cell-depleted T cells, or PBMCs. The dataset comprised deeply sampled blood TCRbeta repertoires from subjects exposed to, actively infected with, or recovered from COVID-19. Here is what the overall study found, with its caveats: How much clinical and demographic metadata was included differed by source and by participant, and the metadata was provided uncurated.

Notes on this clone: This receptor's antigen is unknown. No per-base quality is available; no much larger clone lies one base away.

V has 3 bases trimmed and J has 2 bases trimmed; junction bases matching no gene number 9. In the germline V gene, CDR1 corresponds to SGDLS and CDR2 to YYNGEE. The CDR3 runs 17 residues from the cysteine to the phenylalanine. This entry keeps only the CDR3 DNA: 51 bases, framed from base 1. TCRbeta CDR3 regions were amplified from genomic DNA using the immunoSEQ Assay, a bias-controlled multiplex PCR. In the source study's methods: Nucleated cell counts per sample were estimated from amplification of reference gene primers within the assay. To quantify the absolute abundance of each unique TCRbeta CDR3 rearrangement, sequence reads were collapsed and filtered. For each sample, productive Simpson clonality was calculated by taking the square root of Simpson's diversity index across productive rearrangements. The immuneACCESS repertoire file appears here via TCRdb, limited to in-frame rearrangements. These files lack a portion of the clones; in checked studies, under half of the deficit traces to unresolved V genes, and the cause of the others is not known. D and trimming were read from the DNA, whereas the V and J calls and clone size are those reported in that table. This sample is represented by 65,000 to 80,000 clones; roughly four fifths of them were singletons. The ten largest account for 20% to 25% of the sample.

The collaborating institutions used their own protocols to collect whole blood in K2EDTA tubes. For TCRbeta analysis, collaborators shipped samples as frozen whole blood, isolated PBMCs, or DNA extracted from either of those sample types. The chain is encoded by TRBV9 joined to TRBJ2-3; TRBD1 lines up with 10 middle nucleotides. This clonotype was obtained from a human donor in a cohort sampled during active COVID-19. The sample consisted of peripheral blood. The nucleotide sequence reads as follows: TGTGCCAGCAGCGGGACCCGAGACAGGGGGCTCACAGATACGCAGTATTTT. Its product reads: CASSGTRDRGLTDTQYF.